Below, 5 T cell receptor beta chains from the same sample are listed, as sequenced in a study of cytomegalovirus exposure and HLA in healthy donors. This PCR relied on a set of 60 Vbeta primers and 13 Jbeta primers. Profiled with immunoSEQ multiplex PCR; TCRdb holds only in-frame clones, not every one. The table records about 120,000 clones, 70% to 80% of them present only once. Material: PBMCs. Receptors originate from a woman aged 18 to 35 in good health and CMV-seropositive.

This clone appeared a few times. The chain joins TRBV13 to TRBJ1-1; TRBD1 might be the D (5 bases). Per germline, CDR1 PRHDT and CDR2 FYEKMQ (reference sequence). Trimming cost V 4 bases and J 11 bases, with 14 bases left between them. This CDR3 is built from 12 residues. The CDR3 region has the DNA TGTGCCAGCAGCTACAGGACGCCGGGCGCTTTCTTT. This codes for CASSYRTPGAFF.

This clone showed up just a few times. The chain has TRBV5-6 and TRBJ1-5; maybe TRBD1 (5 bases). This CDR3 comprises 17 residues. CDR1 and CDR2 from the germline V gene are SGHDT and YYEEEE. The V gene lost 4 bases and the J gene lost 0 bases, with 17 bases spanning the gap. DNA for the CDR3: TGTGCCAGCAGCGCTCTGCGGGGACGCCATAGCAATCAGCCCCAGCATTTT. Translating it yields CASSALRGRHSNQPQHF. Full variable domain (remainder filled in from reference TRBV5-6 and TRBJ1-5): DAGVTQSPTHLIKTRGQQVTLRCSPKSGHDTVSWYQQALGQGPQFIFQYYEEEERQRGNFPDRFSGHQFPNYSSELNVNALLLGDSALYLCASSALRGRHSNQPQHFGDGTRLSIL.

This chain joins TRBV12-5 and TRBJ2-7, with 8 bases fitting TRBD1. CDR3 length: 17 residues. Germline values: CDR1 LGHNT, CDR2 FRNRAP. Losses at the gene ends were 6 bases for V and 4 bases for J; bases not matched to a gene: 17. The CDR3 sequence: CASGRDRSLKFPYEQYF. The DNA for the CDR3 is TGTGCTAGTGGCCGGGACAGGTCTCTCAAGTTCCCTTACGAGCAGTACTTC. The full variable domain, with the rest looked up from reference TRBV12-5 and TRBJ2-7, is DARVTQTPRHKVTEMGQEVTMRCQPILGHNTVFWYRQTMMQGLELLAYFRNRAPLDDSGMPKDRFSAEMPDATLATLKIQPSEPRDSAVYFCASGRDRSLKFPYEQYFGPGTRLTVT.

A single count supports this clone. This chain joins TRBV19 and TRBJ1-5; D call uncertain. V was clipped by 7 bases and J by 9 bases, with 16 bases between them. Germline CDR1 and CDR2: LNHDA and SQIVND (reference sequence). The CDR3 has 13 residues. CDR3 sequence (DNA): TGTGCCAGTATCCCTACCAGAGGCCGGCCCCAGCATTTT. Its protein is CASIPTRGRPQHF.

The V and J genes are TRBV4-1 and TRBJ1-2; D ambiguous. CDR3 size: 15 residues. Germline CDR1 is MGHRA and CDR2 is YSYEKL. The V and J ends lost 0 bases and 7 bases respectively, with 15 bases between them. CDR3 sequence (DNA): TGCGCCAGCAGCCAAGATGGCCACGGGGAGGGTGGCTACACCTTC. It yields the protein CASSQDGHGEGGYTF.